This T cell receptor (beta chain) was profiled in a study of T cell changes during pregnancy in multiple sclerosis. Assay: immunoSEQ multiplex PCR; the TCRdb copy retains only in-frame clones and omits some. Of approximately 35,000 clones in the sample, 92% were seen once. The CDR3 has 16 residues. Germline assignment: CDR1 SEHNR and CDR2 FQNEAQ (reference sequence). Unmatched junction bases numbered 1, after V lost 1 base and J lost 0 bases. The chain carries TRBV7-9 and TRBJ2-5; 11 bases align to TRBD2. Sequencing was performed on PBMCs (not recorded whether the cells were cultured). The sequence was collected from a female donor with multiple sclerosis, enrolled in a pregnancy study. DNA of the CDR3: TGTGCCAGCAGCTTAGGGACTAGCGGGTACCAAGAGACCCAGTACTTC. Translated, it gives CASSLGTSGYQETQYF.